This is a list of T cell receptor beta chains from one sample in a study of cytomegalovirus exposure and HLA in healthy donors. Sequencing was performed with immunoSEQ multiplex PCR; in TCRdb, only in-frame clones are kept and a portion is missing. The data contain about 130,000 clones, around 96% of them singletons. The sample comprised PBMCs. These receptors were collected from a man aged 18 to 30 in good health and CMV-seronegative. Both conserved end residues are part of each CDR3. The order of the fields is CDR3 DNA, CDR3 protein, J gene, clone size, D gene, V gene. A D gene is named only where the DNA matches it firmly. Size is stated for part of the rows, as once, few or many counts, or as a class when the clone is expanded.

TGTGCCAGCAGTTACTCAAGCGGGAGGGTGGATGAGCAGTTCTTC | CASSYSSGRVDEQFF | TRBJ2-1 | - | TRBD2 | TRBV6-6
TGCGCCAGCAGCTTGGCAGGAGGCACCTACGAGCAGTACTTC | CASSLAGGTYEQYF | TRBJ2-7 | - | - | TRBV5-1
TGTGCCAGCAGCTTGACCTGGACTAGCAGGGGAGGGCAGTTCTTC | CASSLTWTSRGGQFF | TRBJ2-1 | - | TRBD2 | TRBV7-2
TGTGCCAGCAGCCTACTGGGGGGGACCGACGAGCAGTACTTC | CASSLLGGTDEQYF | TRBJ2-7 | - | TRBD2 | TRBV9
TGTGCCATCAGTGATTCCGACAGTGAAGCTTTCTTT | CAISDSDSEAFF | TRBJ1-1 | - | - | TRBV10-3
TGTGCCAGCAGGCAGGACAGCCCAGATACGCAGTATTTT | CASRQDSPDTQYF | TRBJ2-3 | - | - | TRBV28
TGTGCCACCCTTAGCGGGACGATCGTACAAGAGACCCAGTACTTC | CATLSGTIVQETQYF | TRBJ2-5 | - | TRBD2 | TRBV10-3
TGTGCCAGCAGCCCCCGGGGGGGACAGGGGGCCGAGCAGTACTTC | CASSPRGGQGAEQYF | TRBJ2-7 | - | TRBD1 | TRBV7-8
TGTGCCACTACACGTCGGGGGACTCCGGAGAGGGATACGCAGTATTTT | CATTRRGTPERDTQYF | TRBJ2-3 | - | - | TRBV19
TGCAGCGTTGATAGTCTAGATGGGACAGATACGCAGTATTTT | CSVDSLDGTDTQYF | TRBJ2-3 | - | - | TRBV29-1
TGTGCCACCAGCACCATAGCGGGAGTAGGGCGCACCGGGGAGCTGTTTTTT | CATSTIAGVGRTGELFF | TRBJ2-2 | - | TRBD2 | TRBV15
TGTGCCAGCAGCTTTCTGCTAGCGGCCGCGGATACGCAGTATTTT | CASSFLLAAADTQYF | TRBJ2-3 | - | TRBD2 | TRBV5-6
TGTGCCAGCAGCTTCCTGCAGGGGGCAGATACGCAGTATTTT | CASSFLQGADTQYF | TRBJ2-3 | - | TRBD1 | TRBV11-1
TGCGCCAGCAGCCAAGTATCGGGACTAACAAATACCTTCTCCTACGAGCAGTACTTC | CASSQVSGLTNTFSYEQYF | TRBJ2-7 | once | TRBD2 | TRBV4-3
TGTGCCAGCAGCTCTGGGACAGGGGGCGTAAGATCCTACAATGAGCAGTTCTTC | CASSSGTGGVRSYNEQFF | TRBJ2-1 | - | TRBD1 | TRBV11-2
TGTGCCAGCTCACCGTCCGACAGGGTCTACGAGCAGTACTTC | CASSPSDRVYEQYF | TRBJ2-7 | once | TRBD1 | TRBV18
TGTGCCACCAGCAGAGATCTAGGTTCCTCTGGAAACACCATATATTTT | CATSRDLGSSGNTIYF | TRBJ1-3 | - | - | TRBV15
TGTGCCAGCAGTCGGGACAGCCCTGCAACTAATGAAAAACTGTTTTTT | CASSRDSPATNEKLFF | TRBJ1-4 | - | TRBD1 | TRBV2
TGTGCCAGCAGTTACTCACTCTTGAGCTCTGGAAACACCATATATTTT | CASSYSLLSSGNTIYF | TRBJ1-3 | many | - | TRBV6-5
TGTGCCAGCAGCTCTAGCGGCACTCAAGAGACCCAGTACTTC | CASSSSGTQETQYF | TRBJ2-5 | - | TRBD2 | TRBV5-4
TGCGCCAGCAGCATTGGCTCGGGACTGTCCCACAACGAGCAGTACTTC | CASSIGSGLSHNEQYF | TRBJ2-7 | - | - | TRBV5-1
TGTGCCAGCAGCCACGGGACTAGCGGGAGTATTGTAGGAGAGACCCAGTACTTC | CASSHGTSGSIVGETQYF | TRBJ2-5 | - | TRBD2 | TRBV14
TGTGCCAGCAGCCCAAGACAGGGTTTAAAGCCCCAGCATTTT | CASSPRQGLKPQHF | TRBJ1-5 | - | TRBD1 | TRBV28
TGTGCCAGCAGTGACAGGTTTGGCGGGGAGCTGTTTTTT | CASSDRFGGELFF | TRBJ2-2 | - | - | TRBV2
TGTGCCAGCAGCTTGGTAACCCGCGGCTACGAGCAGTACTTC | CASSLVTRGYEQYF | TRBJ2-7 | - | - | TRBV7-3